Described below is a single T cell receptor (beta chain) sequence and its context. Its specificity is unknown. The entry originates in a study of shared clonotypes between healthy human individuals. Study summary: Each donor had three CD4 naive, three CD4 memory, two CD8 naive and one CD8 memory plate. General study points: The rarefaction results pointed to incomplete sorted-subset sequencing despite large depth.

Deep-level settings were used for running the assay. The material for each subset, its genomic DNA, was split evenly across several immunoSEQ plates. This table comes from immunoSEQ multiplex PCR, and its TCRdb copy is limited to in-frame clones, with some not included. Of about 680,000 clones in the sample, about two thirds are singletons; the top ten hold around 2%. Trimming left V 4 bases short and J 0 bases short, with 16 bases between. The germline CDR1 and CDR2 sequences are MNHNS and SASEGT. The CDR3 covers 17 residues. The sequenced material came from memory CD4+ T cells sorted from blood. Subset meaning: CD45RA-negative fraction. The V gene is TRBV6-1, the J gene TRBJ1-5; D uncertain. This TCR was sampled from a woman aged 25-40 years in good health. In DNA form, the CDR3 reads TGTGCCAGCAGTGCCTACGGCGAACTGTATAGCAATCAGCCCCAGCATTTT. It is translated as CASSAYGELYSNQPQHF.